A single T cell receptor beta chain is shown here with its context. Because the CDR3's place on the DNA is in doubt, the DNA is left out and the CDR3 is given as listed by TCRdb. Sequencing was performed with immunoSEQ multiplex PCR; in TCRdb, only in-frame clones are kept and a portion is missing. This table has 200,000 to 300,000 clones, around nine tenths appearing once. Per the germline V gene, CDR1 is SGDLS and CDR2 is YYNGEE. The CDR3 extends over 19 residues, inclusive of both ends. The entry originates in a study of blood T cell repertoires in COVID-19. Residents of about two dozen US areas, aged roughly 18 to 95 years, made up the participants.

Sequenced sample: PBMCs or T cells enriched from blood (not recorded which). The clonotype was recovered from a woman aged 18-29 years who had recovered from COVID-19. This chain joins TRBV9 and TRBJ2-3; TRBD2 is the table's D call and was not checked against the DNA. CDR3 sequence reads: CASSPLRFGGPASTDTQYF.